This T cell receptor beta chain was captured in a study of shared clonotypes between healthy human individuals. Broader study findings: Relative to memory subsets, naive subsets generally showed larger estimated richness. Rarefaction showed sorted-subset sequencing was incomplete despite large depth.

Replicate PCRs from sorted subsets contained roughly 200 ng DNA, which is some 29,000 T cell genomes. The assay was immunoSEQ multiplex PCR, and TCRdb's table has in-frame clones only and misses some. The table has about 2 million clones, roughly 95% seen once. Turning to this clone: As yet, its antigen is unknown.

This CDR3 has 14 residues. Trimming pared 0 bases from V and 3 bases from J, leaving 9 bases between. Germline V lookup: CDR1 GTSNPN, CDR2 SVGIG (reference sequence). The sample was naive CD4+ T cells sorted from blood. As to subset: CD45RA+ positively selected. The sequence came from a man aged 18 to 35 in good health. The rearrangement joins TRBV30 to TRBJ1-3; D remains unclear. CDR3 in DNA: TGTGCCTGGAGTGTCTCCGTACTTGGAAACACCATATATTTT. Translation: CAWSVSVLGNTIYF.